This TCR beta chain came from a study of Graves' ophthalmopathy and Graves' hyperthyroidism. This clonotype was detected ten times or more. What it binds is unknown. Study results and limitations: Blood also carried most expanded thyroid clonotypes exceeding 0.001 frequency.

Amplified TCR beta CDR3 regions were obtained using RNA transcripts as template. An initial RT-PCR round employing HTBI primers preceded a second-round multiplex PCR. One entry per CDR3 protein, called by TCRdb with MiXCR from the multiplex PCR reads. The sample lists some 520,000 distinct CDR3 sequences, approximately 15% occurring once. Germline values: CDR1 MNHNS, CDR2 SASEGT. The ends were cut back, 2 bases at V and 4 bases at J, with 8 bases in the middle. The CDR3 runs 13 residues. This clonotype was sampled from a woman aged 25 to 39 with Graves' ophthalmopathy. Sequences were obtained from blood. The chain links TRBV6-1 to TRBJ1-2, with no clear D. The CDR3 DNA reads as TGTGCCAGCAGTGAAAGGGTTACCTATGGCTACACCTTC. Amino acids: CASSERVTYGYTF.